This record covers a single T cell receptor (beta chain). Its antigen is unidentified. The data originate from a study of OX40 agonist ivuxolimab in advanced cancers. Study-wide context: Patients in dose escalation had liver, melanoma, kidney or head and neck cancers. Study findings and constraints: Clones of CD4+ and CD8+ blood T cells grew by week 6 at doses of 0.1 to 3.0 mg/kg. In general, CD8+ T cells held more expanded clones than CD4+ did, on average.

Sequencing was performed with immunoSEQ multiplex PCR; in TCRdb, only in-frame clones are kept and a portion is missing. The table lists tens of thousands of clones, 83% of them singletons. Patients were ineligible given autoimmune disease history or systemic immunosuppression. The specimen was CD4+ or CD8+ T cells sorted from blood, collected in a trial of the OX40 agonist ivuxolimab. The TCR sequence derives from an adult with an advanced solid tumor such as melanoma, head and neck, liver or kidney cancer.

The CDR3 DNA sequence: TGTGCCAGCAGTTTATGGGGGAGTGAGACCCAGTACTTC. Its translation is CASSLWGSETQYF. V is TRBV27 and J is TRBJ2-5; the D call may be TRBD1 or TRBD2 (5 bases each). CDR1 is MNHEY and CDR2 is SMNVEV in the germline V gene (reference sequence). Trimming left V 1 base short and J 5 bases short, with 8 bases between. The CDR3 has 13 amino acids.